This is a list of T cell receptor beta chains from one sample in a study of blood T cell repertoires in COVID-19. TCRdb's copy holds only in-frame clones and misses some; the assay was immunoSEQ multiplex PCR. Counted here are roughly 200,000 clones, 85% to 90% occurring once; the ten biggest clones make up 1.2%. Sample: PBMCs or T cells enriched from blood (not recorded which). The source of these receptors is a man in his thirties or forties who had recovered from COVID-19. The CDR3 runs from the conserved cysteine through the conserved F or W. D genes are given only for firm matches. Clone size is not always given. Where it is, it says once, few, many or a class for expanded clones.

J gene: TRBJ2-5; D gene: -; V gene: TRBV5-5; clone size: -; CDR3 protein: CASSLLGPETQYF; CDR3 DNA: TGTGCCAGCAGCTTGCTGGGGCCAGAGACCCAGTACTTC
J gene: TRBJ1-1; D gene: -; V gene: TRBV12-3/TRBV12-4; clone size: -; CDR3 protein: CASSLTGTEAFF; CDR3 DNA: TGTGCCAGCAGTTTAACAGGGACTGAAGCTTTCTTT
J gene: TRBJ2-6; D gene: TRBD1; V gene: TRBV9; clone size: once; CDR3 protein: CASSEGQGSSGANVLTF; CDR3 DNA: TGTGCCAGCAGCGAAGGACAGGGCAGCTCTGGGGCCAACGTCCTGACTTTC
J gene: TRBJ2-1; D gene: TRBD2; V gene: TRBV29-1; clone size: -; CDR3 protein: CSVDSVGGRVHNEQFF; CDR3 DNA: TGCAGCGTTGATTCGGTCGGCGGGAGGGTTCACAATGAGCAGTTCTTC
J gene: TRBJ2-3; D gene: TRBD2; V gene: TRBV11-2; clone size: -; CDR3 protein: CASSRGLAGLADTQYF; CDR3 DNA: TGTGCCAGCAGCAGAGGACTAGCGGGACTGGCAGATACGCAGTATTTT
J gene: TRBJ2-2; D gene: -; V gene: TRBV6-1; clone size: -; CDR3 protein: CASSDRQLWIPGELFF; CDR3 DNA: TGTGCCAGCAGTGACCGACAGCTTTGGATCCCCGGGGAGCTGTTTTTT
J gene: TRBJ1-2; D gene: -; V gene: TRBV2; clone size: -; CDR3 protein: CASSEQRAGGGYTF; CDR3 DNA: TGTGCCAGCAGTGAACAGCGGGCCGGAGGTGGCTACACCTTC
J gene: TRBJ1-5; D gene: TRBD1; V gene: TRBV6-5; clone size: -; CDR3 protein: CASSSGTASNQPQHF; CDR3 DNA: TGTGCCAGCAGTTCCGGGACAGCATCCAATCAGCCCCAGCATTTT
J gene: TRBJ2-7; D gene: -; V gene: TRBV9; clone size: -; CDR3 protein: CASSDKEERGTYEQYF; CDR3 DNA: TGTGCCAGCAGCGACAAAGAAGAGCGAGGGACCTACGAGCAGTACTTC
J gene: TRBJ1-2; D gene: -; V gene: TRBV4-3; clone size: -; CDR3 protein: CASSLSPTTNYGYTF; CDR3 DNA: TGCGCCAGCAGCCTAAGTCCAACAACAAACTATGGCTACACCTTC
J gene: TRBJ1-2; D gene: -; V gene: TRBV19; clone size: -; CDR3 protein: CASSIDWTVGYTF; CDR3 DNA: TGTGCCAGTAGTATAGATTGGACAGTCGGCTACACCTTC
J gene: TRBJ2-4; D gene: TRBD2; V gene: TRBV3-1/TRBV3-2; clone size: -; CDR3 protein: CASSQDRRTRYF; CDR3 DNA: TGTGCCAGCAGCCAAGATCGTCGGACTAGGTACTTC
J gene: TRBJ1-6; D gene: -; V gene: TRBV27; clone size: -; CDR3 protein: CASRPDQRVALHF; CDR3 DNA: TGTGCCAGCAGGCCCGACCAGAGGGTGGCCCTCCACTTT
J gene: TRBJ1-1; D gene: -; V gene: TRBV2; clone size: -; CDR3 protein: CASRPDSSTEAFF; CDR3 DNA: TGTGCCAGCAGACCGGACAGTTCCACTGAAGCTTTCTTT
J gene: TRBJ1-3; D gene: -; V gene: TRBV9; clone size: -; CDR3 protein: CASSWTDTSSGNTIYF; CDR3 DNA: TGTGCCAGCAGCTGGACGGACACAAGCTCTGGAAACACCATATATTTT
J gene: TRBJ1-5; D gene: TRBD1; V gene: TRBV28; clone size: -; CDR3 protein: CASSSSDRGPGQPQHF; CDR3 DNA: TGTGCCAGCAGTTCCTCGGACAGGGGGCCCGGTCAGCCCCAGCATTTT
J gene: TRBJ2-2; D gene: TRBD1; V gene: TRBV6-5; clone size: -; CDR3 protein: CASSPQGSTGELFF; CDR3 DNA: TGTGCCAGCAGTCCACAGGGGAGCACCGGGGAGCTGTTTTTT
J gene: TRBJ1-6; D gene: TRBD1; V gene: TRBV11-2; clone size: -; CDR3 protein: CASSFDRVFSPLHF; CDR3 DNA: TGTGCCAGCAGCTTTGACAGGGTTTTCTCACCCCTCCACTTT
J gene: TRBJ2-1; D gene: TRBD1; V gene: TRBV2; clone size: -; CDR3 protein: CASSGRGFWDEQFF; CDR3 DNA: TGTGCCAGCAGTGGCAGGGGGTTTTGGGATGAGCAGTTCTTC
J gene: TRBJ2-7; D gene: TRBD2; V gene: TRBV7-6; clone size: few; CDR3 protein: CASSPRTGTSLYEQYF; CDR3 DNA: TGTGCCAGCAGCCCACGAACCGGGACTAGCCTCTACGAGCAGTACTTC
J gene: TRBJ1-4; D gene: TRBD1; V gene: TRBV6-5; clone size: -; CDR3 protein: CASSQDRGSEKLFF; CDR3 DNA: TGTGCCAGCAGCCAAGACAGGGGGAGTGAAAAACTGTTTTTT
J gene: TRBJ2-1; D gene: -; V gene: TRBV24-1; clone size: -; CDR3 protein: CATSDGGSSYNEQFF; CDR3 DNA: TGTGCCACCAGTGATGGGGGGAGCTCCTACAATGAGCAGTTCTTC
J gene: TRBJ2-7; D gene: TRBD2; V gene: TRBV5-1; clone size: -; CDR3 protein: CASSSQTSGTYEQYF; CDR3 DNA: TGCGCCAGCAGCTCGCAGACTAGCGGGACCTACGAGCAGTACTTC
J gene: TRBJ2-2; D gene: TRBD1; V gene: TRBV5-1; clone size: once; CDR3 protein: CASSRGGQGGTGELFF; CDR3 DNA: TGCGCCAGCAGCAGGGGCGGACAGGGGGGCACCGGGGAGCTGTTTTTT
J gene: TRBJ2-2; D gene: -; V gene: TRBV30; clone size: -; CDR3 protein: CAWSVRGSGELFF; CDR3 DNA: TGTGCCTGGAGTGTTAGGGGGAGCGGGGAGCTGTTTTTT
J gene: TRBJ1-1; D gene: TRBD1; V gene: TRBV7-2; clone size: -; CDR3 protein: CASSWTGFAFF; CDR3 DNA: TGTGCCAGCAGCTGGACAGGGTTTGCTTTCTTT
J gene: TRBJ1-3; D gene: -; V gene: TRBV24-1; clone size: few; CDR3 protein: CATPKLRLQNTIYF; CDR3 DNA: TGTGCCACCCCTAAACTGCGTCTCCAAAACACCATATATTTT
J gene: TRBJ2-7; D gene: -; V gene: TRBV3-1/TRBV3-2; clone size: -; CDR3 protein: CASSQGQFESDEQYF; CDR3 DNA: TGTGCCAGCAGCCAAGGACAGTTCGAATCCGACGAGCAGTACTTC
J gene: TRBJ2-1; D gene: -; V gene: TRBV9; clone size: -; CDR3 protein: CASSRRHGGNEQFF; CDR3 DNA: TGTGCCAGCAGCAGACGACATGGTGGCAATGAGCAGTTCTTC
J gene: TRBJ2-2; D gene: TRBD1; V gene: TRBV2; clone size: -; CDR3 protein: CASMGQSNTGELFF; CDR3 DNA: TGTGCCAGCATGGGACAGTCGAACACCGGGGAGCTGTTTTTT
J gene: TRBJ1-1; D gene: TRBD1; V gene: TRBV28; clone size: -; CDR3 protein: CATKGPLTGGFRLTEAFF; CDR3 DNA: TGTGCCACAAAGGGACCACTGACAGGGGGGTTTAGATTGACTGAAGCTTTCTTT
J gene: TRBJ2-2; D gene: -; V gene: TRBV12-3/TRBV12-4; clone size: -; CDR3 protein: CASSLPVTGELFF; CDR3 DNA: TGTGCCAGCAGTTTACCTGTCACCGGGGAGCTGTTTTTT
J gene: TRBJ2-7; D gene: -; V gene: TRBV20-1; clone size: -; CDR3 protein: CSASARIFSLEQYF; CDR3 DNA: TGCAGTGCTAGTGCCAGAATATTTTCGCTCGAGCAGTACTTC
J gene: TRBJ2-2; D gene: TRBD2; V gene: TRBV7-9; clone size: -; CDR3 protein: CASSFPGTSGRARAGELFF; CDR3 DNA: TGTGCCAGCAGCTTCCCCGGGACTAGCGGGAGGGCCCGGGCCGGGGAGCTGTTTTTT
J gene: TRBJ2-5; D gene: TRBD2; V gene: TRBV4-1; clone size: -; CDR3 protein: CASRQTSGRGETQYF; CDR3 DNA: TGCGCCAGCAGGCAGACTAGCGGGAGGGGTGAGACCCAGTACTTC
J gene: TRBJ1-2; D gene: TRBD1; V gene: TRBV19; clone size: -; CDR3 protein: CASSPDRESFYGYTF; CDR3 DNA: TGTGCCAGTAGTCCCGACAGGGAGAGCTTCTATGGCTACACCTTC
J gene: TRBJ1-4; D gene: TRBD1; V gene: TRBV3-1/TRBV3-2; clone size: once; CDR3 protein: CASSQLADRVGTNEKLFF; CDR3 DNA: TGTGCCAGCAGCCAACTCGCGGACAGGGTCGGGACTAATGAAAAACTGTTTTTT
J gene: TRBJ1-5; D gene: -; V gene: TRBV6-1; clone size: -; CDR3 protein: CASSEMGLGNQPQHF; CDR3 DNA: TGTGCCAGCAGTGAAATGGGCCTCGGCAATCAGCCCCAGCATTTT
J gene: TRBJ2-3; D gene: TRBD1; V gene: TRBV4-3; clone size: -; CDR3 protein: CASSQDRQGIPPDTQYF; CDR3 DNA: TGCGCCAGCAGCCAAGATAGACAGGGGATACCTCCAGATACGCAGTATTTT
J gene: TRBJ1-1; D gene: -; V gene: TRBV15; clone size: -; CDR3 protein: CATSTGGGSTEAFF; CDR3 DNA: TGTGCCACCAGCACCGGTGGGGGGTCCACTGAAGCTTTCTTT
J gene: TRBJ2-7; D gene: -; V gene: TRBV28; clone size: -; CDR3 protein: CASSLPPDRNEQYF; CDR3 DNA: TGTGCCAGCAGTTTGCCTCCCGACAGGAACGAGCAGTACTTC
J gene: TRBJ2-2; D gene: -; V gene: TRBV2; clone size: -; CDR3 protein: CASSETGGLNTGELFF; CDR3 DNA: TGTGCCAGCAGTGAAACGGGGGGCCTGAACACCGGGGAGCTGTTTTTT
J gene: TRBJ2-1; D gene: -; V gene: TRBV13; clone size: -; CDR3 protein: CASSLEGGPDEQFF; CDR3 DNA: TGTGCCAGCAGCTTAGAGGGGGGGCCTGATGAGCAGTTCTTC
J gene: TRBJ1-5; D gene: -; V gene: TRBV9; clone size: once; CDR3 protein: CASSPGTSNQPQHF; CDR3 DNA: TGTGCCAGCAGCCCTGGGACATCAAATCAGCCCCAGCATTTT
J gene: TRBJ2-3; D gene: TRBD1; V gene: TRBV4-3; clone size: few; CDR3 protein: CASSQDIGQGADTQYF; CDR3 DNA: TGCGCCAGCAGCCAAGATATAGGACAGGGGGCAGATACGCAGTATTTT
J gene: TRBJ2-3; D gene: TRBD1; V gene: TRBV29-1; clone size: -; CDR3 protein: CSVIDRVADTQYF; CDR3 DNA: TGCAGCGTTATAGACAGGGTAGCAGATACGCAGTATTTT
J gene: TRBJ2-3; D gene: -; V gene: TRBV19; clone size: -; CDR3 protein: CATRARPERSTDTQYF; CDR3 DNA: TGTGCCACCAGGGCTAGGCCCGAGAGGAGCACAGATACGCAGTATTTT
J gene: TRBJ1-5; D gene: -; V gene: TRBV6-2/TRBV6-3; clone size: once; CDR3 protein: CASSYAGNQPQHF; CDR3 DNA: TGTGCCAGCAGTTACGCAGGGAACCAGCCCCAGCATTTT
J gene: TRBJ2-2; D gene: TRBD1; V gene: TRBV9; clone size: -; CDR3 protein: CASSVDRGYTGELFF; CDR3 DNA: TGTGCCAGCAGCGTGGACAGGGGGTACACCGGGGAGCTGTTTTTT
J gene: TRBJ1-4; D gene: -; V gene: TRBV5-6; clone size: -; CDR3 protein: CASSFPSENEKLFF; CDR3 DNA: TGTGCCAGCAGCTTTCCCAGTGAAAATGAAAAACTGTTTTTT
J gene: TRBJ2-7; D gene: -; V gene: TRBV27; clone size: -; CDR3 protein: CASSLKGWAEKSYEQYF; CDR3 DNA: TGTGCCAGCAGTTTAAAGGGGTGGGCAGAGAAATCCTACGAGCAGTACTTC
J gene: TRBJ2-7; D gene: -; V gene: TRBV2; clone size: -; CDR3 protein: CASSDYKGATPYEQYF; CDR3 DNA: TGTGCCAGCAGTGATTATAAGGGAGCCACTCCCTACGAGCAGTACTTC
J gene: TRBJ2-3; D gene: -; V gene: TRBV2; clone size: -; CDR3 protein: CASSDRSGDTQYF; CDR3 DNA: TGTGCCAGCAGTGACAGGTCTGGAGATACGCAGTATTTT
J gene: TRBJ1-6; D gene: -; V gene: TRBV2; clone size: -; CDR3 protein: CASRGAANDNSPLHF; CDR3 DNA: TGTGCCAGCAGGGGAGCCGCCAATGATAATTCACCCCTCCACTTT
J gene: TRBJ1-4; D gene: -; V gene: TRBV10-2; clone size: -; CDR3 protein: CASRQLATNEKLFF; CDR3 DNA: TGCGCCAGTAGACAGCTTGCAACTAATGAAAAACTGTTTTTT
J gene: TRBJ1-2; D gene: -; V gene: TRBV3-1/TRBV3-2; clone size: -; CDR3 protein: CASSQDRGRTGHYGYTF; CDR3 DNA: TGTGCCAGCAGCCAAGATCGTGGTAGAACAGGCCACTATGGCTACACCTTC
J gene: TRBJ2-7; D gene: TRBD1; V gene: TRBV14; clone size: -; CDR3 protein: CASSATGDLYYEQYF; CDR3 DNA: TGTGCCAGCAGCGCCACAGGGGACCTATACTACGAGCAGTACTTC
J gene: TRBJ2-4; D gene: TRBD2; V gene: TRBV11-2; clone size: -; CDR3 protein: CASNGGSGRAARKNIQYF; CDR3 DNA: TGTGCCAGCAACGGTGGTAGCGGGAGGGCTGCCCGAAAAAACATTCAGTACTTC
J gene: TRBJ2-7; D gene: TRBD1; V gene: TRBV24-1; clone size: -; CDR3 protein: CATREQGAGEQYF; CDR3 DNA: TGTGCCACCAGAGAGCAGGGGGCTGGAGAGCAGTACTTC